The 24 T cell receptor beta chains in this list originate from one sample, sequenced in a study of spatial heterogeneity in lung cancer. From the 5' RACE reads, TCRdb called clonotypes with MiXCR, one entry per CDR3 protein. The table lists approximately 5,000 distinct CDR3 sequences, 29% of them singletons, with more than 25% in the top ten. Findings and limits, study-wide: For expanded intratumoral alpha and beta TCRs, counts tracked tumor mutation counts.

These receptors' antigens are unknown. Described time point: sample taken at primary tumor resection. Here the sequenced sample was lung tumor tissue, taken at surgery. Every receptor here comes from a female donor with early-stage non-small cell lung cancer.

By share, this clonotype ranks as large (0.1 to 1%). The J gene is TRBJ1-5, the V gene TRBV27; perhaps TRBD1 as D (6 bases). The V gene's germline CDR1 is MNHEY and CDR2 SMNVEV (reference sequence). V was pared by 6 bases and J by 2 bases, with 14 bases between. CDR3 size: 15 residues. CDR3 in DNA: TGTGCCAGCAGCCCGGGGGCTGTGGGCAATCAGCCCCAGCATTTT. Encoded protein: CASSPGAVGNQPQHF.

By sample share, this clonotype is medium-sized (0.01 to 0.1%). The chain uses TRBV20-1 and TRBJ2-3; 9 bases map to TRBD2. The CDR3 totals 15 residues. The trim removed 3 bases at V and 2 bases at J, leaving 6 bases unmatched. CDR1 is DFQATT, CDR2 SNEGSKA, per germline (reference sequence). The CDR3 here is CSASTRGGSTDTQYF. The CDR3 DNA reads TGCAGTGCTAGTACGCGGGGGGGCTCCACAGATACGCAGTATTTT.

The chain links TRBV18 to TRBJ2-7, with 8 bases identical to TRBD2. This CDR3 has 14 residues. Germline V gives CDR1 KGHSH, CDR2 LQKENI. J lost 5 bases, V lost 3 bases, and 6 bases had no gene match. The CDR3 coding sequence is TGTGCCAGCTCACCCTCACTCGGGGGGGACGAGCAGTACTTC. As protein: CASSPSLGGDEQYF. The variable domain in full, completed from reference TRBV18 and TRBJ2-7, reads NAGVMQNPRHLVRRRGQEARLRCSPMKGHSHVYWYRQLPEEGLKFMVYLQKENIIDESGMPKERFSAEFPKEGPSILRIQQVVRGDSAAYFCASSPSLGGDEQYFGPGTRLTVT.

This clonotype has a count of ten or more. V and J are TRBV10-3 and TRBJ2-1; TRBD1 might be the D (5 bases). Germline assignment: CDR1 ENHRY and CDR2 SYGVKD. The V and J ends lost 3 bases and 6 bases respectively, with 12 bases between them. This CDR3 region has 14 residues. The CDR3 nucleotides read TGTGCCATCAGTGAAGGGGCAGGGCGCAATGAGCAGTTCTTC. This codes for CAISEGAGRNEQFF.

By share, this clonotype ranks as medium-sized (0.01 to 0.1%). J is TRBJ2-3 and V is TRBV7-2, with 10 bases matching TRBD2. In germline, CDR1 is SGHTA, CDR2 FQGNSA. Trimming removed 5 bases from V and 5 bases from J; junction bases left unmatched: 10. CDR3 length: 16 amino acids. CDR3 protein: CASSRRQKRGGDTQYF. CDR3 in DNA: TGTGCCAGCAGCCGACGACAGAAGCGGGGGGGAGATACGCAGTATTTT.

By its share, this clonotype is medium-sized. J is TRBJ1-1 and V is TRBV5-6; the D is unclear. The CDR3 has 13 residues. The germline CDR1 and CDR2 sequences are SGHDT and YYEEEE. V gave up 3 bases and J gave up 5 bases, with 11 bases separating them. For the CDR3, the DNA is TGTGCCAGCAGCTCGGGGAGGAGAACTGAAGCTTTCTTT. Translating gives CASSSGRRTEAFF. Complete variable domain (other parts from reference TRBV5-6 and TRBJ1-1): DAGVTQSPTHLIKTRGQQVTLRCSPKSGHDTVSWYQQALGQGPQFIFQYYEEEERQRGNFPDRFSGHQFPNYSSELNVNALLLGDSALYLCASSSGRRTEAFFGQGTRLTVV.

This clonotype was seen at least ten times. As DNA, the CDR3 is TGCGCCAGCAGCTTGAGGGGGGGCCTCAGCTCCTACAATGAGCAGTTCTTC. It translates to CASSLRGGLSSYNEQFF. The chain uses TRBV5-1 and TRBJ2-1; perhaps TRBD2 as D (7 bases). Germline CDR1 is SGHRS and CDR2 is YFSETQ. Trimming took 1 base from V and 0 from J, leaving 14 bases between them. The CDR3 extends over 17 amino acids. Supplemented by reference TRBV5-1 and TRBJ2-1, the full variable domain reads KAGVTQTPRYLIKTRGQQVTLSCSPISGHRSVSWYQQTPGQGLQFLFEYFSETQRNKGNFPGRFSGRQFSNSRSEMNVSTLELGDSALYLCASSLRGGLSSYNEQFFGPGTRLTVL.

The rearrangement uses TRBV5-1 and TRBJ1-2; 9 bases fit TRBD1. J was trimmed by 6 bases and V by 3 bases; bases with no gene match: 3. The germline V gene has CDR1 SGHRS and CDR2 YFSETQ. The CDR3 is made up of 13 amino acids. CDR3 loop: CASSSDRGDGYTF. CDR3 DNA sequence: TGCGCCAGCAGCTCGGACAGGGGCGATGGCTACACCTTC.

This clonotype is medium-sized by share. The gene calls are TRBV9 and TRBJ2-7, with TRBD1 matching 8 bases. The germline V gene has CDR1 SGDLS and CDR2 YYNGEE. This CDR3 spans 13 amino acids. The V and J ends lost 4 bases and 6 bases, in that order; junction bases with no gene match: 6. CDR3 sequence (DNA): TGTGCCAGCAGCTTCGCAGGGGGCGGCGAGCAGTACTTC. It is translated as CASSFAGGGEQYF.

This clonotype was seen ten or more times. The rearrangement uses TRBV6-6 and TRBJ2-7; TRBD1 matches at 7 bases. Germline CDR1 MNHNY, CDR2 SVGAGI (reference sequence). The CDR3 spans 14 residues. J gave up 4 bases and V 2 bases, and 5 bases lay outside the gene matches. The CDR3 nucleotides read TGTGCCAGCAGTTACCCGGGACAGAGTTACGAGCAGTACTTC. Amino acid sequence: CASSYPGQSYEQYF.

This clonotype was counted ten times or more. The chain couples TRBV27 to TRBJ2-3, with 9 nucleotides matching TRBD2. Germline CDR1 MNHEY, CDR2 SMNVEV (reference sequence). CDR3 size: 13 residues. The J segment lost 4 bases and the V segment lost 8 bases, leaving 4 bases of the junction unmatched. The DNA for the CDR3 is TGTGCCAGCCATAGCGGGGGCGCAGATACGCAGTATTTT. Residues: CASHSGGADTQYF.

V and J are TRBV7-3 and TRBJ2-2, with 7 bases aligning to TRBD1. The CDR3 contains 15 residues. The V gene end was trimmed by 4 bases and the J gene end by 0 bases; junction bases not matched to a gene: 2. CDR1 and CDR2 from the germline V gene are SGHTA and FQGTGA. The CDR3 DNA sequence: TGTGCCAGCAGCTCCACAGGGGCGAACACCGGGGAGCTGTTTTTT. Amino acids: CASSSTGANTGELFF.

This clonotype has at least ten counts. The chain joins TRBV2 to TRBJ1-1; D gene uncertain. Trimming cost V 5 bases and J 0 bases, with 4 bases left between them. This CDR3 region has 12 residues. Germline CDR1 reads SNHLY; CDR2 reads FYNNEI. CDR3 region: CASSYMNTEAFF. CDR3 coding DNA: TGTGCCAGCAGTTACATGAACACTGAAGCTTTCTTT.

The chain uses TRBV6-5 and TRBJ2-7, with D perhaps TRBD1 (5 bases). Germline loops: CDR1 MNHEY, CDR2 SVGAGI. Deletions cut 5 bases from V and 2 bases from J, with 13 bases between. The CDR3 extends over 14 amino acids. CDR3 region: CASSPWGTAYEQYF. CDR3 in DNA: TGTGCCAGCAGTCCGTGGGGCACCGCCTACGAGCAGTACTTC.

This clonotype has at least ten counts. The CDR3 coding sequence is TGTGCCAGCAGTTACCCGACTAGCGGCAAAAACATTCAGTACTTC. As protein: CASSYPTSGKNIQYF. The chain couples TRBV2 to TRBJ2-4, with 9 bases aligning to TRBD2. Germline V gives CDR1 SNHLY, CDR2 FYNNEI. The CDR3 is 15 residues long. V shed 5 bases, J shed 3 bases, and the junction held 5 bases outside the gene matches.

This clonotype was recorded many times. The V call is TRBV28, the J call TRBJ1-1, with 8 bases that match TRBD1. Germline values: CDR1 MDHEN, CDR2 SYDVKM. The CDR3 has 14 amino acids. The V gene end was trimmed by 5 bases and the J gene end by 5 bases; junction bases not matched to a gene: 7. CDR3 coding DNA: TGTGCCAGCAGTCCGGGGACAGGTAGGACTGAAGCTTTCTTT. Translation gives CASSPGTGRTEAFF.

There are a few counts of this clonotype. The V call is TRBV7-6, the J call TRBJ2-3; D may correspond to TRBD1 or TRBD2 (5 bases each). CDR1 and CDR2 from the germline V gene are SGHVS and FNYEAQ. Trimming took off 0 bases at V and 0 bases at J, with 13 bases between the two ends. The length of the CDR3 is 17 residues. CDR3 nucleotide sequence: TGTGCCAGCAGCTTAGCTCTTGGGGGTACTAGCACAGATACGCAGTATTTT. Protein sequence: CASSLALGGTSTDTQYF.

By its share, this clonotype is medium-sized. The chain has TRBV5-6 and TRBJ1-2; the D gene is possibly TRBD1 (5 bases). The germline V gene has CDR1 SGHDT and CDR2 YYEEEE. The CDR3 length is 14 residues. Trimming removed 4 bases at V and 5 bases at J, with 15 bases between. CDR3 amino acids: CASSLGPGAYGYTF. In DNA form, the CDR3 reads TGTGCCAGCAGCCTTGGTCCCGGGGCTTATGGCTACACCTTC. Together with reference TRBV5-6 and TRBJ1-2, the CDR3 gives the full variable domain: DAGVTQSPTHLIKTRGQQVTLRCSPKSGHDTVSWYQQALGQGPQFIFQYYEEEERQRGNFPDRFSGHQFPNYSSELNVNALLLGDSALYLCASSLGPGAYGYTFGSGTRLTVV.

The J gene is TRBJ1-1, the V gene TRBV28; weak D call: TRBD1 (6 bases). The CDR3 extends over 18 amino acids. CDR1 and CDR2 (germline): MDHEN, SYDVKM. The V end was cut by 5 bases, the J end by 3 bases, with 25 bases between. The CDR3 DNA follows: TGTGCCAGCAGTCCAAAATATCCCGGGACACCGGTTGACACTGAAGCTTTCTTT. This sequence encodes CASSPKYPGTPVDTEAFF.

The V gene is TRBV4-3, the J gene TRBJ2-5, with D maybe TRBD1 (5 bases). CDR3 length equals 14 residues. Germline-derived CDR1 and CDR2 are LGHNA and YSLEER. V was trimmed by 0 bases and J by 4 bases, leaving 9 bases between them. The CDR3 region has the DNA TGCGCCAGCAGCCAAGATGCAGGGCCAGAGACCCAGTACTTC. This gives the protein CASSQDAGPETQYF.

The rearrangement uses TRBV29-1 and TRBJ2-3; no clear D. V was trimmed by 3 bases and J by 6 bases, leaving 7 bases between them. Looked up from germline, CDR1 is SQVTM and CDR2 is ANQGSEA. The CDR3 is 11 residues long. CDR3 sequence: CSVEVVDTQYF. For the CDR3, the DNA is TGCAGCGTTGAGGTAGTGGATACGCAGTATTTT.

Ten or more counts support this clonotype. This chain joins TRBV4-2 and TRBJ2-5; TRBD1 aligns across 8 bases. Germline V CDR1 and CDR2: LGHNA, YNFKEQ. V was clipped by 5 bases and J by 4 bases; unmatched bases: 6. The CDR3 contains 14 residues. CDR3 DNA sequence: TGTGCCAGCAGCGACGACAGGGGAATAGAGACCCAGTACTTC. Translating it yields CASSDDRGIETQYF.

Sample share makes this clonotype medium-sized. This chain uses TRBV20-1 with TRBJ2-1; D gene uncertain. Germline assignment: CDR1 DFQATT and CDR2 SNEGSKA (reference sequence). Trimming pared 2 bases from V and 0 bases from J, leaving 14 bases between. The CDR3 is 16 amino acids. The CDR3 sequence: CSARRSAVSSYNEQFF. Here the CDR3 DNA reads TGCAGTGCTAGAAGGTCGGCGGTCAGCTCCTACAATGAGCAGTTCTTC.

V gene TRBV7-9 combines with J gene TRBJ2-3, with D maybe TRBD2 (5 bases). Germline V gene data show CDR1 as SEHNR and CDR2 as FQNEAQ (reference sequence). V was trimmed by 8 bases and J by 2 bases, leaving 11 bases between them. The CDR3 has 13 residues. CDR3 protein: CASSTGDTDTQYF. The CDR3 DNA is TGTGCCAGCTCGACCGGGGACACAGATACGCAGTATTTT.